This TCR beta chain originates from a study of human T cells and chemical hapten exposure. This clonotype was seen many times. Trimming removed 0 bases at V and 6 bases at J, with 11 bases between. CDR1 and CDR2 (germline): MNHEY, SVGEGT. The CDR3 length is 15 residues. TCRdb recomputed calls from the RACE reads with MiXCR, one row per CDR3 protein. Among tens of thousands of distinct CDR3 sequences, less than 9.5% were seen once, and the ten largest hold roughly 4.4%. As for time point: patch test 1, 2 weeks after DPC sensitization. Treatment given: therapeutic diphenylcyclopropenone sensitization with weekly scalp DPC.

The clonotype was recovered from a woman between 45 and 65 years old with alopecia areata. Some clones in this sample may be carry-over from other donors' samples. The genes are TRBV6-2 or TRBV6-3 and TRBJ2-2; D remains unclear. Material: whole blood, obtained in connection with sensitization to the hapten diphenylcyclopropenone (DPC). CDR3 in DNA: TGTGCCAGCAGTTACTCGAATCCTTCCCCCGGGGAGCTGTTTTTT. Residues: CASSYSNPSPGELFF.